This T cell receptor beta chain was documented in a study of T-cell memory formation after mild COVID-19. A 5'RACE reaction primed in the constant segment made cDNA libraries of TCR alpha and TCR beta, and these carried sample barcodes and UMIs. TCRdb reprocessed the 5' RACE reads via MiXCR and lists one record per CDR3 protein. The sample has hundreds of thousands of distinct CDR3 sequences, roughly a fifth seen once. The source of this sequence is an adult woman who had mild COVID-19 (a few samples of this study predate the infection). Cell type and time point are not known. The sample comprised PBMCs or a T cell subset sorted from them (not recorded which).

The CDR3 DNA sequence: TGCAGTGCGAGGGACAGGGAGCTCTATGGCTACACCTTC. This sequence encodes CSARDRELYGYTF. The chain links TRBV20-1 to TRBJ1-2; 9 nucleotides agree with TRBD1. The ends lost 6 bases at V and 4 bases at J; junction bases unmatched: 6. CDR1 is DFQATT, CDR2 SNEGSKA, per germline (reference sequence). CDR3 length: 13 residues.